This T cell receptor (beta chain) was captured by sequencing in a study of cytomegalovirus exposure and HLA in healthy donors. Overall study: The roughly 120 validation repertoires matched the 666 first-cohort repertoires in platform, a later analysis reported. General study findings and limits: Most TCR sequences were seen very rarely across donors, but some public TCRs occurred in many.

The germline V and J ends were trimmed by 4 bases and 0 bases, with 9 bases remaining between them. The CDR3 spans 14 residues. Germline CDR1 GTSNPN, CDR2 SVGIG (reference sequence). Regarding this clone: What it binds is unknown.

Clones were sequenced by immunoSEQ multiplex PCR, and TCRdb holds only the in-frame ones, with some missing. Here the sample spans about 64,000 clones, 90% to 95% being singletons. Sequencing used PBMCs. This chain joins TRBV30 and TRBJ2-2; D remains ambiguous. This TCR came from a woman aged 18-35 years in good health and CMV-seropositive. The CDR3, as DNA: TGTGCCTGGAAGAGAATGGCGAACACCGGGGAGCTGTTTTTT. Protein product: CAWKRMANTGELFF.